Listed here is a single T cell receptor (beta chain). The sample comes from a study of blood T cell repertoires in COVID-19. CDR3 length equals 15 residues. Trimming left V 3 bases short and J 7 bases short, with 15 bases between. Germline CDR1 reads ENHRY; CDR2 reads SYGVKD. In the authors' workflow: For nucleated cells, counts were estimated from reference gene primer amplification. The data were produced by immunoSEQ multiplex PCR, yet TCRdb's version contains in-frame clones alone and is incomplete. The V and J calls and clone size were taken over from that table, and D and trimming were inferred from the DNA. The sample gives 70,000 or so clones, roughly 87% of which show up once; approximately 29% is in the top ten.

What was sequenced was peripheral blood. The rearrangement joins TRBV10-3 to TRBJ2-2; maybe TRBD1 (5 bases). This receptor was taken from an elderly woman with active or convalescent COVID-19. CDR3 residues: CAISDIQGRVGELFF. CDR3 DNA sequence: TGTGCCATCAGTGATATCCAGGGCCGGGTCGGGGAGCTGTTTTTT.